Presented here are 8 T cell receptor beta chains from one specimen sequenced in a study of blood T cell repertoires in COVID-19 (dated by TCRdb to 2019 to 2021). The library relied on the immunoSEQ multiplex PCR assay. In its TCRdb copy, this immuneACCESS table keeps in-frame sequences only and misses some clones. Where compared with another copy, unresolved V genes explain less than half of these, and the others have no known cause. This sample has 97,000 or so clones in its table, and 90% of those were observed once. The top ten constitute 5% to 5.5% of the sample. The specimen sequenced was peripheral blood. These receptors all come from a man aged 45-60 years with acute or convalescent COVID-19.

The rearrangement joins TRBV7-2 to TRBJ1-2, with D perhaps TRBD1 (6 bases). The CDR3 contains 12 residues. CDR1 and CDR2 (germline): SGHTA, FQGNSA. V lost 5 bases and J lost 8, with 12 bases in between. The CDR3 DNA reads TGTGCCAGCAGCATCGACAGGTTAGGCTACACCTTC. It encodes CASSIDRLGYTF.

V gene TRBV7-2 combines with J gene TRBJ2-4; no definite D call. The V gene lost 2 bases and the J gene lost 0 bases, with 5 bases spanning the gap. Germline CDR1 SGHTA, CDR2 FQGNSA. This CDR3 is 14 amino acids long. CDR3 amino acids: CASSLNLAKNIQYF. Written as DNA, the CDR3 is TGTGCCAGCAGCTTAAATCTAGCCAAAAACATTCAGTACTTC.

CDR3 in DNA: TGTGCCAGCAGCCAAAGTAGCCAGCTTAACACTGAAGCTTTCTTT. Translated: CASSQSSQLNTEAFF. V usage is TRBV4-2 and J usage is TRBJ1-1; unclear D gene. V was cut by 2 bases and J by 2 bases, with 12 bases left in between. The germline gives CDR1 LGHNA, CDR2 YNFKEQ. The CDR3 is made up of 15 amino acids.

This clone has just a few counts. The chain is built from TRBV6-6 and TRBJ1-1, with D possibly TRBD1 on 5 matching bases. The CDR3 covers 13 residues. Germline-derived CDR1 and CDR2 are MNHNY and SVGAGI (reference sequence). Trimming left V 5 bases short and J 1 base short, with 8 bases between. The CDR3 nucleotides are TGTGCCAGCAGTGGCGACAGGAACACTGAAGCTTTCTTT. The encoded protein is CASSGDRNTEAFF.

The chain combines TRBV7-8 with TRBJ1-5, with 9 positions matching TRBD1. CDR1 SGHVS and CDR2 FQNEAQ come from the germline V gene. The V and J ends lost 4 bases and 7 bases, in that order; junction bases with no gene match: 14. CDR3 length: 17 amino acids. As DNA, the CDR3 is TGTGCCAGCAGCTCAACAGGGGGCGGCACTTACTACCAGCCCCAGCATTTT. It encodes CASSSTGGGTYYQPQHF.

CDR3 region: CASSRSGTGEYEQYF. In DNA, the CDR3 is TGTGCCAGCTCGCGATCCGGGACAGGGGAATACGAGCAGTACTTC. This chain links TRBV18 with TRBJ2-7, with TRBD1 matching over 10 bases. Germline CDR1 reads KGHSH; CDR2 reads LQKENI. The CDR3 spans 15 residues. With V trimmed by 6 bases and J by 4 bases, 9 bases remained unmatched. Full variable domain (outside the CDR3, taken from reference TRBV18 and TRBJ2-7): NAGVMQNPRHLVRRRGQEARLRCSPMKGHSHVYWYRQLPEEGLKFMVYLQKENIIDESGMPKERFSAEFPKEGPSILRIQQVVRGDSAAYFCASSRSGTGEYEQYFGPGTRLTVT.

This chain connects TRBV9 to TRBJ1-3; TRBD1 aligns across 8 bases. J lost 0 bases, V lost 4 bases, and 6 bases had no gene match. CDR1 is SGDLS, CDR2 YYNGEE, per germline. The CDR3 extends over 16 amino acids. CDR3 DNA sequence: TGTGCCAGCAGCACCGGGACAGGCCTCTCTGGAAACACCATATATTTT. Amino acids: CASSTGTGLSGNTIYF.

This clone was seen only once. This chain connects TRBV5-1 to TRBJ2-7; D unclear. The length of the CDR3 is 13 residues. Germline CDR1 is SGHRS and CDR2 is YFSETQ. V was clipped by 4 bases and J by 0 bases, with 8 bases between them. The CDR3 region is CASSAVVSYEQYF. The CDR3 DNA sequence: TGCGCCAGCAGCGCGGTGGTCTCCTACGAGCAGTACTTC.